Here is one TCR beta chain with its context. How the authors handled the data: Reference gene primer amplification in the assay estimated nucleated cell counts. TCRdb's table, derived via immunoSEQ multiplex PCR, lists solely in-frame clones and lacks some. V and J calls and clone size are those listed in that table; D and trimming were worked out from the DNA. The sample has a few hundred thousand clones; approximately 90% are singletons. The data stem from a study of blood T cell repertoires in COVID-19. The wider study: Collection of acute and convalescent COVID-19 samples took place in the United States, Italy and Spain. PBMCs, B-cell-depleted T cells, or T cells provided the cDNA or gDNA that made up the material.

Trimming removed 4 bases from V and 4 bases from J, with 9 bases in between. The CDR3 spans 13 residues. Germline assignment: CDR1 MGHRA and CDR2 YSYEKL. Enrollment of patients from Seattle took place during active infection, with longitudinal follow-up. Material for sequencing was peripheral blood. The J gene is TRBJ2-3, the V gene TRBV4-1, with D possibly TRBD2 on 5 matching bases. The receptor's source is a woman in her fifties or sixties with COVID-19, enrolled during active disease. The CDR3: CASSRMGADTQYF. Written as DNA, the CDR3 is TGCGCCAGCAGCCGTATGGGAGCAGATACGCAGTATTTT.